One sample yielded the 29 T cell receptor beta chains listed below, sequenced in a study of metastatic and nonmetastatic thyroid tumors. MiXCR reprocessed the PCR reads for TCRdb. The sample shows about 6,100 clones, 33% of them seen only once. Nobody among the patients had been given any treatment before thyroid surgery. Input material: adjacent normal tissue. These receptors were taken from a male donor with papillary thyroid cancer or a benign thyroid nodule (not recorded which). Some clones in this sample may be carry-over from other donors' samples.

This clone showed up just once. The chain uses TRBV18 and TRBJ2-1, with D possibly matching TRBD2 (5 bases). The CDR3 runs 13 residues. Trimming left V 3 bases short and J 7 bases short, with 10 bases between. CDR1 and CDR2 (germline): KGHSH, LQKENI. CDR3: CASSPTGLNEQFF. The CDR3 DNA reads as TGTGCCAGCTCACCTACGGGGTTGAATGAGCAGTTCTTC.

This clone is medium-sized within its sample. This chain uses TRBV11-2 with TRBJ1-1, with no clear D. This CDR3 spans 14 amino acids. In germline, CDR1 is SGHAT, CDR2 FQNNGV. With 1 base removed from V and 1 base from J, the gap between germline ends came to 7 bases. Written as DNA, the CDR3 is TGTGCCAGCAGCTTAGGTCATGCGAACACTGAAGCTTTCTTT. Amino acid sequence: CASSLGHANTEAFF.

Regarding this clone: At one boundary the junction diverges from the germline segment, which might be a read error. The chain is built from TRBV12-3 or TRBV12-4 and TRBJ1-6, with D hard to call. The CDR3 contains 12 residues. The CDR3: CTSSPRDSPLHF. DNA of the CDR3: TGTACCAGCAGTCCCCGGGATTCACCCCTCCACTTT.

The V gene is TRBV18, the J gene TRBJ2-1; 7 bases are shared with TRBD2. The V segment lost 2 bases and the J segment 0 bases; nucleotides outside the gene matches: 4. The CDR3 has 16 residues. Germline CDR1 is KGHSH and CDR2 is LQKENI. The CDR3, as DNA: TGTGCCAGCTCACCAGAGCGGGGCAGCTCCTACAATGAGCAGTTCTTC. Encoded protein: CASSPERGSSYNEQFF.

This clone was recorded a few times. The J gene is TRBJ1-2, the V gene TRBV20-1; D perhaps matches TRBD1 (6 bases). The CDR3 covers 16 residues. Germline V gene lookup returns CDR1 DFQATT and CDR2 SNEGSKA (reference sequence). V was cut by 6 bases and J by 0 bases, with 20 bases left in between. The CDR3 spells CSALHQVGGPNYGYTF. The DNA of the CDR3 is TGCAGTGCCCTTCACCAAGTGGGGGGGCCTAACTATGGCTACACCTTC.

The chain is built from TRBV24-1 and TRBJ2-5, with 9 bases that match TRBD1. Germline V gene sequence: CDR1 KGHDR, CDR2 SFDVKD. With 3 bases clipped from V and 3 bases from J, the junction kept 10 bases outside the gene matches. This CDR3 spans 17 amino acids. Here the CDR3 reads CATSDAPGQGNKETQYF. The CDR3, as DNA: TGTGCCACCAGTGATGCACCGGGACAGGGTAACAAAGAGACCCAGTACTTC.

CDR3 sequence (DNA): TGCGCCAGCAGCTTAACAGGCGGGGCTGAAAAACTGTTTTTT. Protein product: CASSLTGGAEKLFF. This rearrangement joins TRBV5-1 to TRBJ1-4; a weak D match, TRBD1 (5 bases). V shed 2 bases and J shed 7 bases, with 12 bases lying between them. The CDR3 contains 14 residues. Germline V gives CDR1 SGHRS, CDR2 YFSETQ. The variable domain in full, completed from reference TRBV5-1 and TRBJ1-4, reads KAGVTQTPRYLIKTRGQQVTLSCSPISGHRSVSWYQQTPGQGLQFLFEYFSETQRNKGNFPGRFSGRQFSNSRSEMNVSTLELGDSALYLCASSLTGGAEKLFFGSGTQLSVL.

The chain carries TRBV20-1 and TRBJ2-7; TRBD2 matches at 14 bases. Germline-derived CDR1 and CDR2 are DFQATT and SNEGSKA (reference sequence). The CDR3 loop spans 17 amino acids. J was trimmed by 3 bases and V by 0 bases; bases with no gene match: 7. This CDR3 is CSARDGLAGGLFYEQYF. The CDR3 bases are TGCAGTGCTAGAGACGGACTAGCGGGGGGCCTCTTCTACGAGCAGTACTTC.

For this clone: Germline and junction disagree at one end, which may indicate a read error. The chain employs TRBV5-1 and TRBJ2-5; D not certain. The CDR3 is 15 residues long. CDR1 and CDR2 (germline): SGHRS, YFSETQ. The CDR3 region is CASSLRTAEEETQYF. DNA for the CDR3: TGCGCCAGCAGCTTGCGCACGGCGGAAGAGGAGACACAGTACTTC.

The chain combines TRBV6-1 with TRBJ1-6, with 10 bases lining up with TRBD1. Germline values: CDR1 MNHNS, CDR2 SASEGT. V gave up 5 bases and J gave up 10 bases; unmatched junction bases: 8. This CDR3 is 15 amino acids long. CDR3 nucleotides: TGTGCCAGCAGTACAGGGACAGGGGATTCGTCACCCCTCCACTTT. Translating gives CASSTGTGDSSPLHF.

Concerning this clone itself: One junction end disagrees with the germline gene, perhaps due to a read error. This chain joins TRBV15 and TRBJ1-1; D remains ambiguous. Germline CDR1 reads LNHNV; CDR2 reads YYDKDF (reference sequence). This CDR3 spans 17 amino acids. The CDR3 nucleotides read TGTGCCACCAGCAGAGATAGGCAGGTCCGGCGCAACACTGAAGCTTCCTTT. Its protein product is CATSRDRQVRRNTEASF. Variable domain in full (rest from reference TRBV15 and TRBJ1-1): DAMVIQNPRYQVTQFGKPVTLSCSQTLNHNVMYWYQQKSSQAPKLLFHYYDKDFNNEADTPDNFQSRRPNTSFCFLDIRSPGLGDTAMYLCATSRDRQVRRNTEASFGQGTRLTVV.

The chain uses TRBV9 and TRBJ2-7; 7 nucleotides match TRBD1. V shed 5 bases, J shed 6 bases, and the junction held 14 bases outside the gene matches. The CDR3 sequence is 15 residues long. The V gene's germline CDR1 is SGDLS and CDR2 YYNGEE. CDR3 DNA: TGTGCCAGCAGTCCTAATTCAGAGGCAGGGGGCGAGCAGTACTTC. This encodes CASSPNSEAGGEQYF. Filled out from reference TRBV9 and TRBJ2-7, the complete variable domain reads DSGVTQTPKHLITATGQRVTLRCSPRSGDLSVYWYQQSLDQGLQFLIQYYNGEERAKGNILERFSAQQFPDLHSELNLSSLELGDSALYFCASSPNSEAGGEQYFGPGTRLTVT.

This clone has only a few counts. The chain combines TRBV14 with TRBJ1-4; possibly TRBD1 for D (6 bases). This CDR3 has 13 amino acids. V was pared by 3 bases and J by 14 bases, with 16 bases between. Germline CDR1 SGHDN, CDR2 FVKESK. The CDR3 loop is CASSHQFTGRLFF. Here the CDR3 DNA reads TGTGCCAGCAGCCACCAATTTACAGGGCGGCTGTTTTTT.

This clone is deemed medium-sized. The chain couples TRBV9 to TRBJ1-6, with a tentative D call TRBD1 (6 bases). Trimming took off 4 bases at V and 10 bases at J, with 18 bases between the two ends. This CDR3 spans 15 amino acids. The germline CDR1 and CDR2 sequences are SGDLS and YYNGEE. The CDR3 DNA reads TGTGCCAGCAGCCCTCGAGAGGGGACAAGGTCACCCCTCCACTTT. This translates into CASSPREGTRSPLHF.

This clone is medium-sized within its sample. This chain joins TRBV6-1 and TRBJ2-5, with D uncertain. Trimming cost V 4 bases and J 7 bases, with 13 bases left between them. This CDR3 spans 13 amino acids. Germline V gene data show CDR1 as MNHNS and CDR2 as SASEGT. CDR3 residues: CASSVTLSGTQYF. The CDR3 DNA follows: TGTGCCAGCAGTGTCACGCTATCAGGGACCCAGTACTTC.

As for this clone: One end of the junction is discordant with germline, which a read error may explain. The chain joins TRBV9 to TRBJ2-3, with D unclear. The CDR3 is 12 residues long. The germline V gene has CDR1 SGDLS and CDR2 YYNGEE. The chain's CDR3 is CASSGNVDTQYF. CDR3 DNA: TGTGCCAGCAGCGGCAATGTTGATACGCAGTACTTT. Filled out from reference TRBV9 and TRBJ2-3, the complete variable domain reads DSGVTQTPKHLITATGQRVTLRCSPRSGDLSVYWYQQSLDQGLQFLIQYYNGEERAKGNILERFSAQQFPDLHSELNLSSLELGDSALYFCASSGNVDTQYFGPGTRLTVL.

This chain uses TRBV6-1 with TRBJ1-6; D uncertain. Germline lookup yields CDR1 MNHNS and CDR2 SASEGT. V shed 1 base and J shed 7 bases, with 5 bases lying between them. The CDR3 has 13 residues. The CDR3 nucleotides read TGTGCCAGCAGTGAAGGAGAGAATTCACCCCTCCACTTT. This sequence encodes CASSEGENSPLHF.

The gene calls are TRBV20-1 and TRBJ2-7; 13 bases align to TRBD2. The CDR3 totals 15 residues. Germline loops: CDR1 DFQATT, CDR2 SNEGSKA (reference sequence). Germline trimming cut 5 bases from V and 4 bases from J; bases unmatched to any gene: 8. The CDR3 sequence is CSASRTSGSRYEQYF. DNA for the CDR3: TGCAGTGCTTCTCGGACTAGCGGGAGTAGGTACGAGCAGTACTTC.

This clone has just a few counts. A junction boundary mismatches the germline segment, possibly from a read error. This chain uses TRBV27 with TRBJ2-2; 7 bases align to TRBD2. Germline V gives CDR1 MNHEY, CDR2 SMNVEV (reference sequence). The CDR3 spans 15 residues. The DNA of the CDR3 is TGTGCCAGCAACTTCGGGGGGACGAACAGCGGGGAGCTGTTTTTT. Protein: CASNFGGTNSGELFF.

V is TRBV7-3 and J is TRBJ2-7, with a weak D call TRBD2 (7 bases). The CDR3 contains 17 residues. Germline values: CDR1 SGHTA, CDR2 FQGTGA. The germline V and J ends were trimmed by 1 base and 3 bases, with 19 bases remaining between them. CDR3 residues: CASSLIRPGGLFYEQYF. The CDR3 DNA sequence: TGTGCCAGCAGCTTAATTAGGCCGGGGGGCCTCTTCTACGAGCAGTACTTC.

The V and J genes are TRBV20-1 and TRBJ2-7, with TRBD2 as a possible D gene (5 bases). Trimming removed 0 bases from V and 9 bases from J, with 21 bases in between. The germline CDR1 and CDR2 sequences are DFQATT and SNEGSKA (reference sequence). This CDR3 has 15 amino acids. The CDR3 sequence is CSARDRGLQASGQYF. CDR3 sequence (DNA): TGCAGTGCTAGAGATCGGGGTCTGCAGGCCTCGGGGCAGTACTTC.

The chain carries TRBV7-6 and TRBJ1-2, with a tentative D call TRBD1 (6 bases). The CDR3 is 14 residues long. Per germline, CDR1 SGHVS and CDR2 FNYEAQ. Deletions cut 2 bases from V and 7 bases from J, with 14 bases between. In DNA form, the CDR3 reads TGTGCCAGCAGCTTACCCGGCAGGGGTTCTGGCTACACCTTC. Its protein product is CASSLPGRGSGYTF.

The table lists this clone with a few counts. The chain links TRBV6-1 to TRBJ2-7; no clear D. Germline loops: CDR1 MNHNS, CDR2 SASEGT. V lost 4 bases and J lost 3, with 13 bases in between. The CDR3 spans 14 residues. CDR3 nucleotides: TGTGCCAGCAGTGGCTCCCATTCCCGCTACGAGCAGTACTTC. It codes for CASSGSHSRYEQYF.

This clone has just a few counts. The chain joins TRBV28 to TRBJ2-7; TRBD1 matches at 7 bases. The V and J ends lost 6 bases and 2 bases, in that order; junction bases with no gene match: 4. The CDR3 has 13 residues. From germline, CDR1 is MDHEN and CDR2 SYDVKM. As DNA, the CDR3 is TGTGCCAGCAGCGGGACAGAGCCCTACGAGCAGTACTTC. Protein product: CASSGTEPYEQYF.

The chain links TRBV9 to TRBJ2-2; D is possibly TRBD1 or TRBD2 (5 bases each). Germline V gives CDR1 SGDLS, CDR2 YYNGEE. V dropped 2 bases and J dropped 6 bases, with 17 bases sitting between them. This CDR3 contains 16 residues. CDR3 in amino acids: CASSVAPGGGSGELFF. The CDR3 bases are TGTGCCAGCAGCGTCGCCCCCGGTGGGGGTTCCGGGGAGCTGTTTTTT.

This clone has a single count. The rearrangement joins TRBV7-2 to TRBJ1-1; D remains ambiguous. Germline V lookup: CDR1 SGHTA, CDR2 FQGNSA. Trimming shortened V by 5 bases and J by 2 bases, and 12 bases separated the two germline ends. This CDR3 has 14 residues. The CDR3 nucleotides read TGTGCCAGCAGCCACGGGCGGGGAAACACTGAAGCTTTCTTT. Translating it yields CASSHGRGNTEAFF.

This clone qualifies as medium-sized. This chain uses TRBV7-6 with TRBJ2-1; 8 bases align to TRBD2. J gave up 5 bases and V 1 base, and 13 bases lay outside the gene matches. This CDR3 is 18 amino acids long. Germline V CDR1 and CDR2: SGHVS, FNYEAQ. CDR3 amino acids: CASSLGMSSGKGNNEQFF. In nucleotides, the CDR3 is TGTGCCAGCAGCTTAGGGATGAGTAGCGGGAAAGGAAACAATGAGCAGTTCTTC.

There are a few counts of this clone. CDR3 sequence (DNA): TGTGCCAGCAAAGCAGGGGGACACCCCCTCTCCTACGAGCAGTACTTC. It yields the protein CASKAGGHPLSYEQYF. This chain joins TRBV6-4 and TRBJ2-7, with 7 bases lining up with TRBD1. Trimming removed 7 bases from V and 0 bases from J; junction bases left unmatched: 12. Germline V CDR1 and CDR2: MRHNA, SNTAGT. The CDR3 sequence is 16 residues long.

Judged by abundance, this clone is medium-sized. The chain links TRBV5-4 to TRBJ2-3; D is undetermined. The V end lost 2 bases, the J end lost 3 bases, and 4 bases lay between the germline ends. Germline V gene sequence: CDR1 SGHNT, CDR2 YYREEE (reference sequence). The CDR3 is 12 amino acids. The chain's CDR3 is CASSLLTDTQYF. The CDR3 DNA is TGTGCCAGCAGCTTACTAACAGATACGCAGTATTTT.